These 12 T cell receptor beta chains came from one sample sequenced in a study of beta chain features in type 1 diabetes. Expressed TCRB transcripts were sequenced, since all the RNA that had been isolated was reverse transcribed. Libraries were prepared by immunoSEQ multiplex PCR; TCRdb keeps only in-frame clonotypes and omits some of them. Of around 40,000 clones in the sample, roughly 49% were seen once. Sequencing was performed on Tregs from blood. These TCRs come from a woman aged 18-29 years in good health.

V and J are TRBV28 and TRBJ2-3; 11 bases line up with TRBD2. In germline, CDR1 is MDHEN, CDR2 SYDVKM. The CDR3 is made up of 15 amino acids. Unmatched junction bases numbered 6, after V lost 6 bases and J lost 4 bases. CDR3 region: CASSVSGRASDTQYF. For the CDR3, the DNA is TGTGCCAGCAGCGTTAGCGGGAGGGCATCAGATACGCAGTATTTT.

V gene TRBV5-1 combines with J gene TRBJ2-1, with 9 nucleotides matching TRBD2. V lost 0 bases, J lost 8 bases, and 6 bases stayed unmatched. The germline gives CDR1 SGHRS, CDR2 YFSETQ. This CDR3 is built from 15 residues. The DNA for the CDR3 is TGCGCCAGCAGCTTGGGTGGGACTAGCTCACATGAGCAGTTCTTC. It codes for CASSLGGTSSHEQFF. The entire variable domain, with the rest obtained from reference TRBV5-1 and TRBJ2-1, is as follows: KAGVTQTPRYLIKTRGQQVTLSCSPISGHRSVSWYQQTPGQGLQFLFEYFSETQRNKGNFPGRFSGRQFSNSRSEMNVSTLELGDSALYLCASSLGGTSSHEQFFGPGTRLTVL.

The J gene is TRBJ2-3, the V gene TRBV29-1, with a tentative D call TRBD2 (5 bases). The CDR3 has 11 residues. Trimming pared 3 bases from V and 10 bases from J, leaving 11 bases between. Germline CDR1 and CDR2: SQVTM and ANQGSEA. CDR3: CSVDLAVAQYF. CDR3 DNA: TGCAGCGTTGACCTAGCCGTTGCGCAGTATTTT.

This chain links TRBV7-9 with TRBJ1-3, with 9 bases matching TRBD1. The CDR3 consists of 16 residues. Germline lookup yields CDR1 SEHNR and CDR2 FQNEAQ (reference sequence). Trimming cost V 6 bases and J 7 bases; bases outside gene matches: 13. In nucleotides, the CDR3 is TGTGCCAGCAGTTACCCCCCGGACAGGGGTACCAACACCATATATTTT. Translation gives CASSYPPDRGTNTIYF.

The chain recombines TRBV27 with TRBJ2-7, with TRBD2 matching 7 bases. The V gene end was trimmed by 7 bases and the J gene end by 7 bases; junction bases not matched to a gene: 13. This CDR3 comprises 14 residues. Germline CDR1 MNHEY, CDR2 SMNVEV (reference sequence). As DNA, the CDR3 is TGTGCCAGCACCGAACAGCGGGGCCTGGGAGAGCAGTACTTC. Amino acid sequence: CASTEQRGLGEQYF.

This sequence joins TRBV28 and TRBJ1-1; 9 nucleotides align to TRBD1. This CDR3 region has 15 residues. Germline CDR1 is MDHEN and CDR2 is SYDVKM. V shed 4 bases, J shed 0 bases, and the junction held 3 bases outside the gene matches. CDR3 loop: CASSSGDRVNTEAFF. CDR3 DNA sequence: TGTGCCAGCAGTTCCGGGGACAGGGTGAACACTGAAGCTTTCTTT. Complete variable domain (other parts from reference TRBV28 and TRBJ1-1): DVKVTQSSRYLVKRTGEKVFLECVQDMDHENMFWYRQDPGLGLRLIYFSYDVKMKEKGDIPEGYSVSREKKERFSLILESASTNQTSMYLCASSSGDRVNTEAFFGQGTRLTVV.

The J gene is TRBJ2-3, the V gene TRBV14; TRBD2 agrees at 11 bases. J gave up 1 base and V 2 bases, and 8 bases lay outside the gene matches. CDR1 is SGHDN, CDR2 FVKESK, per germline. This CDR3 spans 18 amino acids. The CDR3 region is CASSQSLAGARGTDTQYF. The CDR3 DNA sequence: TGTGCCAGCAGCCAATCACTAGCGGGAGCTCGCGGCACAGATACGCAGTATTTT. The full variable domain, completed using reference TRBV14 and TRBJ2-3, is EAGVTQFPSHSVIEKGQTVTLRCDPISGHDNLYWYRRVMGKEIKFLLHFVKESKQDESGMPNNRFLAERTGGTYSTLKVQPAELEDSGVYFCASSQSLAGARGTDTQYFGPGTRLTVL.

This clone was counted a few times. The CDR3 sequence is CSVAGGPYEQYF. In nucleotides, the CDR3 is TGCAGCGTTGCCGGGGGACCCTACGAGCAGTACTTC. The chain combines TRBV29-1 with TRBJ2-7; a possible D gene is TRBD2 (6 bases). The V end was cut by 4 bases, the J end by 2 bases, with 9 bases between. This CDR3 has 12 residues. Germline V gene sequence: CDR1 SQVTM, CDR2 ANQGSEA.

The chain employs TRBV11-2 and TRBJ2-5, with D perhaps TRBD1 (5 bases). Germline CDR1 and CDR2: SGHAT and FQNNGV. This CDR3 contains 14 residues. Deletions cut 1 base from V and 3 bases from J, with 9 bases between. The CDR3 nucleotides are TGTGCCAGCAGCTTAGTTGGGGCTAAAGAGACCCAGTACTTC. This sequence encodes CASSLVGAKETQYF. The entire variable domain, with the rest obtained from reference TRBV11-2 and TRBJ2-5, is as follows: EAGVAQSPRYKIIEKRQSVAFWCNPISGHATLYWYQQILGQGPKLLIQFQNNGVVDDSQLPKDRFSAERLKGVDSTLKIQPAKLEDSAVYLCASSLVGAKETQYFGPGTRLLVL.

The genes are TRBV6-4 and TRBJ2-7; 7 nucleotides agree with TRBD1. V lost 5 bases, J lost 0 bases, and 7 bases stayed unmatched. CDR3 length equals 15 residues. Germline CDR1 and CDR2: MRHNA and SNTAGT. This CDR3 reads CASSYEGGSSYEQYF. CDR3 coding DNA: TGTGCCAGCAGTTACGAAGGGGGCAGCTCCTACGAGCAGTACTTC.

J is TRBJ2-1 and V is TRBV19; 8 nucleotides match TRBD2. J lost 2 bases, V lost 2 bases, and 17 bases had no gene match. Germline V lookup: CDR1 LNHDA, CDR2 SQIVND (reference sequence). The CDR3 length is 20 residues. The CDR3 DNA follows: TGTGCCAGTAGTATAAAAGGGGGAGTAGCGGGACTGCGGACCTACAATGAGCAGTTCTTC. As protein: CASSIKGGVAGLRTYNEQFF.

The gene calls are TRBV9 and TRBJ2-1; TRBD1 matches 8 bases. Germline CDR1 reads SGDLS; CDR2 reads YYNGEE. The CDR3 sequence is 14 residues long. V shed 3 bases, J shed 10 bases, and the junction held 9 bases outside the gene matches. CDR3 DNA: TGTGCCAGCAGCGCCAGAGCAGGGGGCGAGGAGCAGTTCTTC. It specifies CASSARAGGEEQFF.